This TCR beta chain was obtained from a study of post-analysis software for immune sequencing data (dated by TCRdb to the mid-2010s). For the study in its entirety: Recorded disease courses included relapsing-remitting, secondary progressive and progressive-relapsing multiple sclerosis, with some patients lacking subtype annotation. A subset of samples was prepared in parallel using single-end sample barcoding, then pooled and co-amplified after Illumina adapter ligation. The multiple sclerosis patient repertoires were compared with more than 10 previously published healthy control repertoires from donors aged 6 to 25 years. What the work shows at the level of the full study, not this receptor alone: Roughly 5 TRBV segments, including TRBV5-6, TRBV5-1 and TRBV20-1, were significantly more frequent in patients than controls. Significantly lower normalized Chao1 diversity was found in multiple sclerosis patients than in controls, suggesting substantial peripheral T-cell clonal expansion. Direct clustering with F measure revealed strong co-clustering of samples prepared in the same batch, which led to a batch-effect correction. The multiple sclerosis patient group was slightly younger than the control group.

Points on this clonotype: This clone's antigen is unknown. Qualities for individual bases were not recorded, and no much larger clone is one base off.

To demonstrate the VDJtools post-analysis software, the study profiled TCR beta repertoires from the peripheral blood of under 15 young patients with multiple sclerosis. Multiple sclerosis patients were children and adolescents aged roughly 6 to 17 years. The CDR3 runs 14 residues from the cysteine to the phenylalanine. The read is trimmed to its CDR3 DNA, 42 bases read in frame from base 1. V gives up 1 base and J gives up 3 bases, and the segment between their germline ends measures 10 bases. CDR1 and CDR2 are drawn from the germline V gene: SGHDT, YYEEEE. Libraries were made using PCR. The sequencing machine was an Illumina HiSeq 2500. To reduce PCR and sequencing biases, unique molecular identifiers were incorporated into the TCR beta cDNA libraries. Every 1 to 10 million input T cells yielded 500,000 or so cDNA molecules, meaning each molecule approximated one T cell. The same protocol used for the earlier healthy control dataset was applied to prepare and sequence the patient libraries. Samples belonging to the same batch were prepared together, multiplexed and sequenced on a shared HiSeq lane. The paper's data handling went like this. Raw barcoded reads were processed with MIGEC, and single-read molecular identifier groups were discarded before consensus assembly and CDR3 extraction. Clonotype tables were post-analysed with VDJtools, normalizing diversity by down-sampling all datasets to the smallest sample size. Repertoire overlap clustering matched CDR3 amino acid but not nucleotide sequences to correct batch-related cross-sample contamination. The public reads were reanalyzed by TCRdb: fastp trimming at Q25, MiXCR alignment, in-frame beta chains only. Every entry covers one CDR3 protein and lists the most common genes and DNA from its rows. Here the V and J calls rest on TCRdb's processing, not on the authors' analysis. The sample table contains 700,000 to 900,000 distinct CDR3 sequences; only one count was recorded for 35% to 55% of them. The biggest ten clones account for roughly 4.4% of the sample.

Material for sequencing was blood. The chain was built from TRBV5-6 and TRBJ1-2, with an unclear D gene assignment. This clonotype was sampled from a girl between 10 and 17 years old with multiple sclerosis. CDR3 region: CASSLQSLYYGYTF. The DNA sequence is TGTGCCAGCAGCTTGCAATCGCTATACTATGGCTACACCTTC.